This paragraph reports one T cell receptor (beta chain). The data were obtained in a study of blood T cell repertoires in COVID-19. CDR1 ENHRY and CDR2 SYGVKD come from the germline V gene. Trimming at V came to 6 bases and at J to 5 bases, leaving 11 bases not matched to a gene. The CDR3 length is 15 residues. The data were produced by immunoSEQ multiplex PCR, yet TCRdb's version contains in-frame clones alone and is incomplete. The sample includes around 140,000 clones, over 75% seen only once; the top ten take about 2.1%. The sequenced material came from peripheral blood. The receptor comes from a man between 65 and 85 years old with active COVID-19. This rearrangement joins TRBV10-3 to TRBJ2-7; 9 nucleotides match TRBD2. For the CDR3, the DNA is TGTGCCATCAGCCTCGAGGGACTAGCTGTCCACGAGCAGTACTTC. Translation: CAISLEGLAVHEQYF.